What follows are 11 T cell receptor beta chains derived from one specimen sequenced in a study of cytomegalovirus exposure and HLA in healthy donors. Primers included in the PCR were 60 Vbeta and 13 Jbeta primers. Sequencing used immunoSEQ multiplex PCR; TCRdb keeps in-frame clones, though not all of them. This sample carries about 110,000 clones, 65% to 75% of them seen once, and the ten largest clones take around 5%. Material: PBMCs. The receptors derive from a young man in good health and CMV-seropositive.

The V and J genes are TRBV28 and TRBJ1-6; D might be TRBD1 (6 bases). Deletions cut 8 bases from V and 9 bases from J, with 23 bases between. The CDR3 has 16 residues. Germline values: CDR1 MDHEN, CDR2 SYDVKM. In nucleotides, the CDR3 is TGTGCCAGCGATCCAATGGTCGGCAGGGGTACTTCACCCCTCCACTTT. It encodes CASDPMVGRGTSPLHF.

This clone was counted between two and nine times. The V call is TRBV7-2, the J call TRBJ1-5; D gene uncertain. Germline V lookup: CDR1 SGHTA, CDR2 FQGNSA. The CDR3 has 14 residues. Trimming removed 5 bases at V and 1 base at J, with 9 bases between. CDR3 sequence: CASSALGSNQPQHF. The CDR3 DNA sequence: TGTGCCAGCAGCGCTCTCGGGAGCAATCAGCCCCAGCATTTT.

About this clone itself: Mismatch with germline at one junction end may stem from a read error. Written as DNA, the CDR3 is TGCGCCAGCAGCTTGGCAAACAGTGAAGCTTTCTTT. It yields the protein CASSLANSEAFF. The rearrangement uses TRBV5-1 and TRBJ1-1; no reliable D call. CDR1 and CDR2 from the germline V gene are SGHRS and YFSETQ. CDR3 length: 12 residues.

This clone was seen only once. The chain couples TRBV5-1 to TRBJ2-7; TRBD1 aligns across 10 bases. With V trimmed by 4 bases and J by 4 bases, 8 bases remained unmatched. The CDR3 runs 15 residues. Germline CDR1 reads SGHRS; CDR2 reads YFSETQ. Written as DNA, the CDR3 is TGCGCCAGCAGCATACTTCCGGGACAGGGGTACGAGCAGTACTTC. It specifies CASSILPGQGYEQYF.

The gene calls are TRBV11-2 and TRBJ2-1, with D perhaps TRBD2 (5 bases). The V and J ends lost 3 bases and 6 bases respectively, with 6 bases between them. Germline-derived CDR1 and CDR2 are SGHAT and FQNNGV. The CDR3 is 12 residues long. The CDR3 sequence is CASSLGSNEQFF. DNA of the CDR3: TGTGCCAGCAGCTTGGGGAGCAATGAGCAGTTCTTC.

The V call is TRBV21-1, the J call TRBJ2-7; the DNA was not used to check the table's D call, TRBD1. TRBV21-1 is labeled a pseudogene. The CDR3 runs to 12 residues. The chain's CDR3 is CASSHMAYEQYF. CDR3 in DNA: TGTGCCAGCAGCCACATGGCCTACGAGCAGTACTTC.

The gene calls are TRBV5-1 and TRBJ2-1; TRBD2 aligns across 7 bases. After removal of 0 bases from V and 4 bases from J, the junction contained 7 bases not matched to a gene. The germline CDR1 and CDR2 sequences are SGHRS and YFSETQ. The CDR3 consists of 16 residues. The CDR3 nucleotides read TGCGCCAGCAGCTTGGGTCCTAGCGGCTCATACAATGAGCAGTTCTTC. Protein: CASSLGPSGSYNEQFF.

J is TRBJ2-5 and V is TRBV5-6; TRBD2 matches 7 bases. The ends lost 0 bases at V and 4 bases at J; junction bases unmatched: 3. The CDR3 has 14 residues. Germline CDR1 is SGHDT and CDR2 is YYEEEE. In DNA form, the CDR3 reads TGTGCCAGCAGCTTGGTGGGGGGGGTAGAGACCCAGTACTTC. Translated, it gives CASSLVGGVETQYF.

The chain combines TRBV9 with TRBJ2-1; 10 positions match TRBD1. The germline gives CDR1 SGDLS, CDR2 YYNGEE. With 4 bases clipped from V and 3 bases from J, the junction kept 10 bases outside the gene matches. The CDR3 consists of 17 residues. The CDR3: CASSSDRGGTLYNEQFF. Written as DNA, the CDR3 is TGTGCCAGCAGCTCGGACAGGGGGGGAACCCTCTACAATGAGCAGTTCTTC.

This chain connects TRBV19 to TRBJ1-4; D gene uncertain. Trimming stripped 5 bases from V and 10 bases from J, with 14 bases between. CDR1 is LNHDA and CDR2 is SQIVND in the germline V gene (reference sequence). The CDR3 consists of 13 residues. CDR3 nucleotides: TGTGCCAGTAGTCCGGGGTCCAAGGCAAAACTGTTTTTT. This sequence encodes CASSPGSKAKLFF.

The chain combines TRBV19 with TRBJ2-3, with 7 positions matching TRBD1. V shed 5 bases and J 0 bases; nucleotides not matched to a gene: 14. CDR1 and CDR2 (germline): LNHDA, SQIVND (reference sequence). The CDR3 length is 18 residues. The CDR3 coding sequence is TGTGCCAGTAGTGCAGGGACCCACAGGGGCTGGAGCACAGATACGCAGTATTTT. This gives the protein CASSAGTHRGWSTDTQYF.